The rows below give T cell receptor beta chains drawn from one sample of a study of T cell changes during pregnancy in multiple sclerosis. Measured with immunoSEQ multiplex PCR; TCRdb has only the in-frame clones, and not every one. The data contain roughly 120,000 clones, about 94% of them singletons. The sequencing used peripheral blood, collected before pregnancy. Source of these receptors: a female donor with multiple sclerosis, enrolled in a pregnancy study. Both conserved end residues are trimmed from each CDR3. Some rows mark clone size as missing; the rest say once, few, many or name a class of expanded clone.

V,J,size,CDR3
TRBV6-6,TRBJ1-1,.,ASSYTSGGGGTEAF
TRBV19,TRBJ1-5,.,ASSDRDMNQPQH
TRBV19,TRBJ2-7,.,ASRPGRGHNEQY
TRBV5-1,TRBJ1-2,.,ASSDHPTGNYGYT
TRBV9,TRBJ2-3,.,ASSKEMDRASDTQY
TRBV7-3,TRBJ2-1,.,ASSLKGASYNEQF
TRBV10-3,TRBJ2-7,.,AIRGTGEVYEQY
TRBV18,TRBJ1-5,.,ASSRGDAGQPQH
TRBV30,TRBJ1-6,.,AWSRGQMNSPLH
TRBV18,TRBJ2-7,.,ASSPPGGAPEQY
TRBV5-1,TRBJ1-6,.,ASSLNPRVENSPLH
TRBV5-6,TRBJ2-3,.,ASSLQVPVPDTQY
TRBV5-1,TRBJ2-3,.,ASSSGLAGLVTDTQY
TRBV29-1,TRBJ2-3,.,SYTSLDRVVPDTQY
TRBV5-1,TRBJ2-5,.,ASSLGPRASGNQETQY
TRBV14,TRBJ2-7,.,ASSHKRGQTYEQY
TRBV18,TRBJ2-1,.,ASSPLEDRGYNEQF
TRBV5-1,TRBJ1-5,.,ASSLEGQNQPQH
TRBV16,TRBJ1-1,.,ASSQSEDRGYAF
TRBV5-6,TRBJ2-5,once,ASSYTGVQETQY
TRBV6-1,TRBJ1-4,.,ASSESPPGTGGKLF
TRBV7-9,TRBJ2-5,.,ASSRLTSAFQETQY
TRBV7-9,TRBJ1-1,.,ASSSIAPTGNTEAF
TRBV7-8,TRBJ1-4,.,ASSRRGGGFNEKLF
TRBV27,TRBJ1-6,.,ASSLESNSPLH
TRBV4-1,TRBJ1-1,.,ASSQIAGNTEAF
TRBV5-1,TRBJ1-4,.,ASSSTGNEGNEKLF
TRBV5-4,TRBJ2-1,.,ASSDPRSGVDNEQF
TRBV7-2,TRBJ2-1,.,ASSFEGAREQF
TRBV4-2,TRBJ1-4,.,ASSQEAGGLTNEKLF
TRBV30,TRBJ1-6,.,AWTTGDNNSPPH
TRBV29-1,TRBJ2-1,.,SCGTSYNEQF